This passage covers 32 T cell receptor beta chains from one sample sequenced in a study of T cell changes during pregnancy in multiple sclerosis. TCRdb keeps only in-frame clones here, not all; method: immunoSEQ multiplex PCR. The top ten clones hold approximately 0.67% of a sample with approximately 25,000 clones, approximately 90% of them seen once. The sequenced sample was CD4+ T cells from peripheral blood mononuclear cells, obtained in the first trimester of pregnancy. These TCRs come from a female donor in good health, enrolled as a control in a pregnancy study.

This chain connects TRBV7-2 to TRBJ1-6, with 7 bases fitting TRBD1. Trimming took 5 bases from V and 0 from J; bases not matched to a gene: 13. This CDR3 is 19 amino acids long. Germline-derived CDR1 and CDR2 are SGHTA and FQGNSA. In DNA, the CDR3 is TGTGCCAGCAGCCAATCTGGAGGAGGGGGCTTCTCCTATAATTCACCCCTCCACTTT. This sequence encodes CASSQSGGGGFSYNSPLHF.

V gene TRBV2 combines with J gene TRBJ1-2, with D possibly TRBD1 on 6 matching bases. CDR1 and CDR2 (germline): SNHLY, FYNNEI. CDR3 length: 16 residues. The ends were cut back, 1 base at V and 0 bases at J, with 12 bases in the middle. The CDR3 bases are TGTGCCAGCAGTGAAGGGGGGGGACACCCTAACTATGGCTACACCTTC. Amino acid sequence: CASSEGGGHPNYGYTF.

This chain joins TRBV11-1 and TRBJ1-1, with D possibly TRBD1 on 6 matching bases. Trimming took 1 base from V and 3 from J, leaving 12 bases between them. The CDR3 runs 15 residues. Germline V gene sequence: CDR1 SGHAT, CDR2 FQDESV (reference sequence). CDR3 DNA sequence: TGTGCCAGCAGCTTAGTGAGCCAGGGGTACACTGAAGCTTTCTTT. This translates into CASSLVSQGYTEAFF.

This chain links TRBV28 with TRBJ1-4; 7 bases line up with TRBD1. The CDR3 spans 14 residues. Germline V gene sequence: CDR1 MDHEN, CDR2 SYDVKM. Losses at the gene ends were 6 bases for V and 8 bases for J; bases not matched to a gene: 9. CDR3 amino acids: CASRYSDRVEKLFF. DNA of the CDR3: TGTGCCAGCAGGTACAGCGACAGGGTCGAAAAACTGTTTTTT.

The J gene is TRBJ1-6, the V gene TRBV7-9, with D maybe TRBD1 (6 bases). The CDR3 is 15 residues long. Trimming took off 1 base at V and 9 bases at J, with 13 bases between the two ends. In germline, CDR1 is SEHNR, CDR2 FQNEAQ (reference sequence). CDR3 sequence (DNA): TGTGCCAGCAGCTTAGGGACAGTTGGAAGTTCACCCCTCCACTTT. The encoded protein is CASSLGTVGSSPLHF.

This sequence joins TRBV5-1 and TRBJ2-1; 10 nucleotides match TRBD2. V was pared by 4 bases and J by 5 bases, with 3 bases of the junction left unmatched. Germline CDR1 reads SGHRS; CDR2 reads YFSETQ. This CDR3 has 14 amino acids. The CDR3 sequence is CASSTSGTHNEQFF. DNA of the CDR3: TGCGCCAGCAGCACTAGCGGGACTCACAATGAGCAGTTCTTC.

With respect to this clone: A junction boundary mismatches the germline segment, possibly from a read error. The gene calls are TRBV20-1 and TRBJ1-2; 8 bases map to TRBD1. Germline V CDR1 and CDR2: DFQATT, SNEGSKA (reference sequence). The CDR3 is 11 amino acids. CDR3 DNA sequence: TGCAGTGCTGGGGCCGCCCGGGGACAGGCCTTC. Its translation is CSAGAARGQAF.

This chain joins TRBV7-2 and TRBJ1-3; 7 bases match TRBD1. Germline V gene lookup returns CDR1 SGHTA and CDR2 FQGNSA. This CDR3 region has 16 residues. V was clipped by 5 bases and J by 0 bases; unmatched bases: 7. The DNA for the CDR3 is TGTGCCAGCAGCACCTGGACAGGTTTCTCTGGAAACACCATATATTTT. Amino acids: CASSTWTGFSGNTIYF.

The gene calls are TRBV5-4 and TRBJ2-1; maybe TRBD2 (7 bases). The CDR3 has 15 residues. CDR1 is SGHNT and CDR2 is YYREEE in the germline V gene (reference sequence). V was clipped by 0 bases and J by 9 bases, with 16 bases between them. CDR3: CASSLEGRGWAEQFF. Written as DNA, the CDR3 is TGTGCCAGCAGCTTGGAAGGGAGGGGGTGGGCTGAGCAGTTCTTC.

V is TRBV2 and J is TRBJ1-4; 7 nucleotides agree with TRBD1. The CDR3 sequence is 15 residues long. V was pared by 3 bases and J by 5 bases, with 6 bases of the junction left unmatched. Germline values: CDR1 SNHLY, CDR2 FYNNEI. The CDR3 sequence: CASSELTGINEKLFF. DNA of the CDR3: TGTGCCAGCAGTGAGTTGACAGGGATCAATGAAAAACTGTTTTTT.

The chain joins TRBV10-1 to TRBJ2-7, with a tentative D call TRBD1 (6 bases). CDR1 is WNHNN, CDR2 SYGVQD, per germline (reference sequence). The CDR3 has 14 residues. V was shortened by 1 base and J by 5 bases, with 12 bases between the two germline ends. The CDR3 loop is CASSEFGQFDEQYF. Written as DNA, the CDR3 is TGCGCCAGCAGTGAGTTCGGACAGTTTGACGAGCAGTACTTC.

The chain is built from TRBV7-8 and TRBJ2-6; a possible D gene is TRBD2 (5 bases). The CDR3 length is 18 residues. Germline V gives CDR1 SGHVS, CDR2 FQNEAQ. V was cut by 5 bases and J by 2 bases, with 19 bases left in between. This CDR3 is CASSNYTFWGAGANVLTF. The CDR3 DNA reads as TGTGCCAGCAGCAACTATACGTTTTGGGGAGCTGGGGCCAACGTCCTGACTTTC. Using reference TRBV7-8 and TRBJ2-6 for the parts outside the CDR3, the full variable domain is GAGVSQSPRYKVAKRGQDVALRCDPISGHVSLFWYQQALGQGPEFLTYFQNEAQLDKSGLPSDRFFAERPEGSVSTLKIQRTQQEDSAVYLCASSNYTFWGAGANVLTFGAGSRLTVL.

V is TRBV2 and J is TRBJ1-2; tentatively, D is TRBD1 (6 bases). Germline assignment: CDR1 SNHLY and CDR2 FYNNEI. The CDR3 has 15 residues. Trimming took off 3 bases at V and 2 bases at J, with 13 bases between the two ends. CDR3 coding DNA: TGTGCCAGCAGTGATTTCCGGGACAACAACTATGGCTACACCTTC. Translated: CASSDFRDNNYGYTF.

The chain joins TRBV19 to TRBJ2-2; 8 bases fit TRBD2. CDR1 is LNHDA, CDR2 SQIVND, per germline (reference sequence). Losses at the gene ends were 1 base for V and 7 bases for J; bases not matched to a gene: 5. The CDR3 consists of 15 residues. The CDR3 region has the DNA TGTGCCAGTAGTATAGTCGGGAGGGCCGGCGGGGAGCTGTTTTTT. Protein: CASSIVGRAGGELFF. Combining the CDR3 with reference TRBV19 and TRBJ2-2 gives the whole variable domain DGGITQSPKYLFRKEGQNVTLSCEQNLNHDAMYWYRQDPGQGLRLIYYSQIVNDFQKGDIAEGYSVSREKKESFPLTVTSAQKNPTAFYLCASSIVGRAGGELFFGEGSRLTVL.

This chain joins TRBV7-2 and TRBJ1-4; unclear D gene. V was clipped by 3 bases and J by 3 bases, with 11 bases between them. CDR1 is SGHTA and CDR2 is FQGNSA in the germline V gene. The CDR3 contains 15 residues. For the CDR3, the DNA is TGTGCCAGCAGCTTGGGTGGGAGTTCTAATGAAAAACTGTTTTTT. Translated: CASSLGGSSNEKLFF.

The chain recombines TRBV5-1 with TRBJ1-2; TRBD1 agrees at 8 bases. Trimming removed 5 bases from V and 4 bases from J; junction bases left unmatched: 7. This CDR3 is built from 14 residues. Germline V lookup: CDR1 SGHRS, CDR2 YFSETQ. CDR3 coding DNA: TGCGCCAGCAGGCCGGGACAGGTCCTCTATGGCTACACCTTC. Its translation: CASRPGQVLYGYTF.

The CDR3 DNA sequence: TGTGCCAGCAGTTTAAGAGATAGCAATCAGCCCCAGCATTTT. Encoded protein: CASSLRDSNQPQHF. The genes are TRBV28 and TRBJ1-5, with D unresolved. Germline-derived CDR1 and CDR2 are MDHEN and SYDVKM. Trimming pared 2 bases from V and 0 bases from J, leaving 5 bases between. The CDR3 contains 14 residues.

The chain combines TRBV9 with TRBJ2-5, with 9 bases identical to TRBD1. CDR1 SGDLS and CDR2 YYNGEE come from the germline V gene. Trimming at V came to 5 bases and at J to 3 bases, leaving 11 bases not matched to a gene. The CDR3 length is 16 residues. This chain's CDR3 is CASSIRDGTGKETQYF. As DNA, the CDR3 is TGTGCCAGCAGTATCCGGGACGGGACAGGGAAAGAGACCCAGTACTTC. The whole variable domain, filled in from reference TRBV9 and TRBJ2-5, reads DSGVTQTPKHLITATGQRVTLRCSPRSGDLSVYWYQQSLDQGLQFLIQYYNGEERAKGNILERFSAQQFPDLHSELNLSSLELGDSALYFCASSIRDGTGKETQYFGPGTRLLVL.

This sequence joins TRBV5-1 and TRBJ2-3; possibly TRBD1 for D (5 bases). Germline CDR1 reads SGHRS; CDR2 reads YFSETQ. V gave up 0 bases and J gave up 6 bases, with 11 bases separating them. This CDR3 contains 14 residues. CDR3 sequence: CASSLDQGGDTQYF. The CDR3 coding sequence is TGCGCCAGCAGCTTGGACCAGGGTGGGGATACGCAGTATTTT.

The chain joins TRBV25-1 to TRBJ2-5; TRBD2 matches 9 bases. Germline CDR1 MGHDK, CDR2 SYGVNS. There are 12 residues in the CDR3. The J segment lost 4 bases and the V segment lost 10 bases, leaving 4 bases of the junction unmatched. DNA of the CDR3: TGTGCCACCCAACTAGCGGGAGAGACCCAGTACTTC. Amino acid sequence: CATQLAGETQYF.

The chain recombines TRBV9 with TRBJ1-2; D perhaps matches TRBD1 (5 bases). CDR1 SGDLS and CDR2 YYNGEE come from the germline V gene. The CDR3 is 15 amino acids. The V and J ends lost 0 bases and 2 bases respectively, with 11 bases between them. DNA for the CDR3: TGTGCCAGCAGCGTAGCTACAGGCTCAAACTATGGCTACACCTTC. Translation: CASSVATGSNYGYTF.

The chain uses TRBV10-2 and TRBJ2-5; D may be TRBD1 (5 bases). This CDR3 has 12 amino acids. CDR1 and CDR2 (germline): WSHSY, SAAADI. V was shortened by 2 bases and J by 7 bases, with 8 bases between the two germline ends. In DNA, the CDR3 is TGCGCCAGCAGTGAGGGGCAGGGGACCCAGTACTTC. Protein product: CASSEGQGTQYF.

This chain uses TRBV27 with TRBJ2-3; 7 bases agree with TRBD2. J gave up 1 base and V 3 bases, and 4 bases lay outside the gene matches. Germline CDR1 MNHEY, CDR2 SMNVEV (reference sequence). This CDR3 region has 15 residues. CDR3 nucleotide sequence: TGTGCCAGCAGTTTTCTGGCGGGGGGCACAGATACGCAGTATTTT. Its protein is CASSFLAGGTDTQYF.

The chain combines TRBV10-3 with TRBJ2-5, with TRBD1 matching over 11 bases. In germline, CDR1 is ENHRY, CDR2 SYGVKD. V lost 3 bases and J lost 1; bases outside the gene matches: 4. The CDR3 runs to 16 residues. The DNA for the CDR3 is TGTGCCATCAGTGATTCTGGGACAGGGGGCCAAGAGACCCAGTACTTC. It codes for CAISDSGTGGQETQYF.

V and J are TRBV15 and TRBJ2-3, with TRBD2 identical over 10 bases. Per the germline V gene, CDR1 is LNHNV and CDR2 is YYDKDF (reference sequence). Trimming cost V 3 bases and J 3 bases; bases outside gene matches: 6. This CDR3 contains 16 residues. DNA for the CDR3: TGTGCCACCAGCAGCGGACTAGCGGACACTACAGATACGCAGTATTTT. Its translation: CATSSGLADTTDTQYF.

The rearrangement uses TRBV5-4 and TRBJ1-2; D gene unclear. Trimming pared 4 bases from V and 2 bases from J, leaving 6 bases between. The germline V gene encodes CDR1 SGHNT and CDR2 YYREEE (reference sequence). The length of the CDR3 is 12 residues. CDR3 protein: CASSGPNYGYTF. The CDR3 nucleotides read TGTGCCAGCAGCGGCCCCAACTATGGCTACACCTTC.

V gene TRBV4-1 combines with J gene TRBJ1-5, with a weak D call TRBD1 (5 bases). Trimming cost V 3 bases and J 6 bases, with 12 bases left between them. The CDR3 has 14 residues. Germline CDR1 reads MGHRA; CDR2 reads YSYEKL. The chain's CDR3 is CASSHRQWGQPQHF. CDR3 bases: TGCGCCAGCAGCCACCGACAGTGGGGTCAGCCCCAGCATTTT.

V is TRBV6-5 and J is TRBJ1-1; D is ambiguous. Trimming took off 1 base at V and 8 bases at J, with 8 bases between the two ends. The CDR3 consists of 12 residues. Germline CDR1 reads MNHEY; CDR2 reads SVGAGI. This CDR3 is CASSYFSGEAFF. CDR3 DNA: TGTGCCAGCAGTTACTTCAGCGGGGAAGCTTTCTTT.

V and J are TRBV2 and TRBJ1-4; 7 bases are shared with TRBD1. V shed 6 bases, J shed 0 bases, and the junction held 4 bases outside the gene matches. Germline V lookup: CDR1 SNHLY, CDR2 FYNNEI. The CDR3 covers 15 residues. The DNA for the CDR3 is TGTGCCAGCAGCACCACAGGGGCAACTAATGAAAAACTGTTTTTT. Translating it yields CASSTTGATNEKLFF.

The chain links TRBV28 to TRBJ2-6, with 12 bases that match TRBD1. The CDR3 spans 18 residues. V lost 5 bases to trimming and J lost 3 bases; unmatched junction nucleotides: 8. Germline V CDR1 and CDR2: MDHEN, SYDVKM. The CDR3 region has the DNA TGTGCCAGCAGTCTACCGGGACAGGGGGCGCTTGGGGCCAACGTCCTGACTTTC. It translates to CASSLPGQGALGANVLTF. The full variable domain, in which reference TRBV28 and TRBJ2-6 provide the parts outside the CDR3, is DVKVTQSSRYLVKRTGEKVFLECVQDMDHENMFWYRQDPGLGLRLIYFSYDVKMKEKGDIPEGYSVSREKKERFSLILESASTNQTSMYLCASSLPGQGALGANVLTFGAGSRLTVL.

The chain links TRBV5-4 to TRBJ1-1; unclear D gene. Germline V gene sequence: CDR1 SGHNT, CDR2 YYREEE (reference sequence). Deletions cut 4 bases from V and 0 bases from J, with 10 bases between. This CDR3 is built from 14 residues. CDR3: CASSRAGMNTEAFF. CDR3 DNA: TGTGCCAGCAGCCGGGCCGGGATGAACACTGAAGCTTTCTTT.

The CDR3 sequence: CASSLGGGLQYV. DNA of the CDR3: TGTGCCAGCAGCTTAGGAGGGGGCTTGCAGTACGTC. The rearrangement uses TRBV7-9 and TRBJ2-7; 7 bases map to TRBD1. Germline V gives CDR1 SEHNR, CDR2 FQNEAQ (reference sequence). This CDR3 is 12 amino acids long. V trimming: 1 base; J trimming: 9 bases; junction bases outside the gene matches: 3.